These 9 T cell receptor beta chains were all obtained from the same sample, sequenced in a study of OX40 agonist ivuxolimab in advanced cancers. Clones were sequenced by immunoSEQ multiplex PCR, and TCRdb holds only the in-frame ones, with some missing. The sample records tens of thousands of clones, around 90% being singletons. Sample: CD4+ or CD8+ T cells sorted from blood, taken in a trial of the OX40 agonist ivuxolimab. The source is an adult with an advanced solid tumor such as melanoma, head and neck, liver or kidney cancer.

The rearrangement joins TRBV6-6 to TRBJ2-7; 7 nucleotides agree with TRBD1. The V segment lost 7 bases and the J segment 6 bases; nucleotides outside the gene matches: 12. Germline V gene lookup returns CDR1 MNHNY and CDR2 SVGAGI (reference sequence). This CDR3 has 14 amino acids. In DNA form, the CDR3 reads TGTGCCAGCACCCCGACAGGGACGCCGAGCGAGCAGTACTTC. Translated: CASTPTGTPSEQYF.

This rearrangement joins TRBV7-8 to TRBJ2-7, with D perhaps matching TRBD2 (5 bases). This CDR3 has 15 amino acids. Germline CDR1 reads SGHVS; CDR2 reads FQNEAQ. Trimming pared 5 bases from V and 0 bases from J, leaving 14 bases between. CDR3 region: CASSVLEERSYEQYF. DNA for the CDR3: TGTGCCAGCAGCGTACTGGAGGAGCGCTCCTACGAGCAGTACTTC.

The chain has TRBV18 and TRBJ1-1; maybe TRBD1 (5 bases). V was trimmed by 6 bases and J by 3 bases, leaving 17 bases between them. The germline V gene encodes CDR1 KGHSH and CDR2 LQKENI. The CDR3 sequence is 15 residues long. The CDR3 nucleotides read TGTGCCAGCTCTCTGCAGGAGGGGCTGGACACTGAAGCTTTCTTT. Its protein is CASSLQEGLDTEAFF.

This chain uses TRBV7-9 with TRBJ2-3, with 7 bases identical to TRBD1. CDR3 length: 13 amino acids. Germline V gene data show CDR1 as SEHNR and CDR2 as FQNEAQ (reference sequence). The V segment lost 5 bases and the J segment 5 bases; nucleotides outside the gene matches: 4. The CDR3 DNA reads as TGTGCCAGCAGCCTTACAGGGGAAGATACGCAGTATTTT. Translating it yields CASSLTGEDTQYF. Drawing the rest from reference TRBV7-9 and TRBJ2-3, the complete variable domain is DTGVSQNPRHKITKRGQNVTFRCDPISEHNRLYWYRQTLGQGPEFLTYFQNEAQLEKSRLLSDRFSAERPKGSFSTLEIQRTEQGDSAMYLCASSLTGEDTQYFGPGTRLTVL.

V is TRBV5-5 and J is TRBJ2-3, with D hard to call. The CDR3 is made up of 13 amino acids. Deletions cut 2 bases from V and 3 bases from J, with 7 bases between. In germline, CDR1 is SGHKS, CDR2 YYEKEE (reference sequence). CDR3 nucleotides: TGTGCCAGCAGCTTAGGGCTTACAGATACGCAGTATTTT. Its translation is CASSLGLTDTQYF. Full variable domain (outside the CDR3, taken from reference TRBV5-5 and TRBJ2-3): DAGVTQSPTHLIKTRGQQVTLRCSPISGHKSVSWYQQVLGQGPQFIFQYYEKEERGRGNFPDRFSARQFPNYSSELNVNALLLGDSALYLCASSLGLTDTQYFGPGTRLTVL.

This chain uses TRBV7-9 with TRBJ1-2; the D gene is possibly TRBD1 (5 bases). The germline gives CDR1 SEHNR, CDR2 FQNEAQ (reference sequence). V gave up 8 bases and J gave up 8 bases, with 18 bases separating them. This CDR3 is 13 amino acids long. In DNA form, the CDR3 reads TGTGCCAGCTCCTTGGGGGAATTGAGGGGCTACACCTTC. The encoded protein is CASSLGELRGYTF.

The gene calls are TRBV11-3 and TRBJ1-6, with D uncertain. V lost 5 bases and J 6 bases, leaving 11 bases between the germline ends. Germline V lookup: CDR1 SGHNT, CDR2 YENEEA. The CDR3 loop spans 14 amino acids. CDR3 DNA: TGTGCCAGCAGCCTAACGCACCGTAATTCACCCCTCCACTTT. It codes for CASSLTHRNSPLHF.

This sequence joins TRBV30 and TRBJ1-2; 12 positions agree with TRBD1. CDR1 GTSNPN and CDR2 SVGIG come from the germline V gene (reference sequence). The CDR3 consists of 16 residues. The trim removed 1 base at V and 4 bases at J, leaving 7 bases unmatched. As DNA, the CDR3 is TGTGCCTGGAGTGGGGGGACAGGGGGCGCGATCTATGGCTACACCTTC. Amino acid sequence: CAWSGGTGGAIYGYTF.

This chain links TRBV19 with TRBJ2-5, with D tentatively TRBD1 (6 bases). CDR1 is LNHDA and CDR2 is SQIVND in the germline V gene (reference sequence). The CDR3 consists of 14 residues. V was cut by 1 base and J by 3 bases, with 9 bases left in between. The CDR3 spells CASSIGGTKETQYF. CDR3 bases: TGTGCCAGTAGTATAGGGGGGACAAAAGAGACCCAGTACTTC.